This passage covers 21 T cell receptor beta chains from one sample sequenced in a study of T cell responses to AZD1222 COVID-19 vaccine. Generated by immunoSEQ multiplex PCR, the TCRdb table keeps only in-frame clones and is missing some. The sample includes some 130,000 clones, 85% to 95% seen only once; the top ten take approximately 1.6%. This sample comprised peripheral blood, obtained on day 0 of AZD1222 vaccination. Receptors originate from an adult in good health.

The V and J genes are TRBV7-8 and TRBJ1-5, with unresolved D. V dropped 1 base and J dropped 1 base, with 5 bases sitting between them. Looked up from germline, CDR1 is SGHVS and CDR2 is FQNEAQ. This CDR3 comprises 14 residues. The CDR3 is CASSLGDSNQPQHF. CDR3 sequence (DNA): TGTGCCAGCAGCTTAGGTGACAGCAATCAGCCCCAGCATTTT.

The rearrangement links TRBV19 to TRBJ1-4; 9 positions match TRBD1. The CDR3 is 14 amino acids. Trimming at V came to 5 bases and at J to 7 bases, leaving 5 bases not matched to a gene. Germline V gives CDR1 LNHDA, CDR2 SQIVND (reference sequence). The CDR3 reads CASSQQGASEKLFF. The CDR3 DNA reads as TGTGCCAGTAGTCAACAGGGGGCAAGTGAAAAACTGTTTTTT.

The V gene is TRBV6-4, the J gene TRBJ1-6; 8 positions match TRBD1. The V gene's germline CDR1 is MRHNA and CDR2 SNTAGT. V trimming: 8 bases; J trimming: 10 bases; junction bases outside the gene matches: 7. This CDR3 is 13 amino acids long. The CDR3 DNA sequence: TGTGCCAGCGGTGTGACAGGGGACTCACCCCTCCACTTT. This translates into CASGVTGDSPLHF.

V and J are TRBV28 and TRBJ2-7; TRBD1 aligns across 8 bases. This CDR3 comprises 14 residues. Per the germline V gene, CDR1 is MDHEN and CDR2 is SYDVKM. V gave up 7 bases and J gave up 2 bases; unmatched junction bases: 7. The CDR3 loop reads CASNPQGVTYEQYF. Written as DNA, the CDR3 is TGTGCCAGCAACCCACAGGGGGTTACCTACGAGCAGTACTTC.

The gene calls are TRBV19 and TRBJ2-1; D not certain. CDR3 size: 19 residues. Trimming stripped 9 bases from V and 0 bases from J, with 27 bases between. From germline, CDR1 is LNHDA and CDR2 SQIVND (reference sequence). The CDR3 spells CASKGGQVITDYSYNEQFF. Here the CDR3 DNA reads TGTGCCAGCAAAGGCGGTCAGGTAATTACAGATTACTCCTACAATGAGCAGTTCTTC.

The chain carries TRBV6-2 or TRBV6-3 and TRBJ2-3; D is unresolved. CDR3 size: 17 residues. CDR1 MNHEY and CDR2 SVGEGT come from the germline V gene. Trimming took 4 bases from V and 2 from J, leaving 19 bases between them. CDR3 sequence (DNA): TGTGCCAGCAGTTTCCCGGGTTTAGCTCATCCCACAGATACGCAGTATTTT. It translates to CASSFPGLAHPTDTQYF.

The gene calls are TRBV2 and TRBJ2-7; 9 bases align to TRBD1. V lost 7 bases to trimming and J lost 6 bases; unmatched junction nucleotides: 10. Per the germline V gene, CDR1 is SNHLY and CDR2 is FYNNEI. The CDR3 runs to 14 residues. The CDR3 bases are TGTGCCAGCACCCGCGACAGGGGGTTGGGCGAGCAGTACTTC. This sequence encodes CASTRDRGLGEQYF. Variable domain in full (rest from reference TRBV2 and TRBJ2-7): EPEVTQTPSHQVTQMGQEVILRCVPISNHLYFYWYRQILGQKVEFLVSFYNNEISEKSEIFDDQFSVERPDGSNFTLKIRSTKLEDSAMYFCASTRDRGLGEQYFGPGTRLTVT.

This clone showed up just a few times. The CDR3 bases are TGTGCCAGCAGTTACTCCGCTAGCGGGAGCGATGAGCAGTTCTTC. This sequence encodes CASSYSASGSDEQFF. This sequence joins TRBV6-6 and TRBJ2-1, with TRBD2 matching 10 bases. The CDR3 covers 15 residues. V lost 0 bases and J lost 8; bases outside the gene matches: 4. The germline CDR1 and CDR2 sequences are MNHNY and SVGAGI (reference sequence).

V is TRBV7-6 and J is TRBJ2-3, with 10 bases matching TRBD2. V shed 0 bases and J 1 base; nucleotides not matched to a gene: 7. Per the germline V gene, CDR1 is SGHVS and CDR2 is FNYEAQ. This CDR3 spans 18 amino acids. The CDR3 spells CASSLAFLGTSGTDTQYF. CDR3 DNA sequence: TGTGCCAGCAGCTTAGCGTTTCTTGGGACTAGCGGCACAGATACGCAGTATTTT.

The CDR3 DNA is TGTGCCAGCAGCTTAGAGTGGGGCGGGACGGACACCGGGGAGCTGTTTTTT. It translates to CASSLEWGGTDTGELFF. The rearrangement joins TRBV7-6 to TRBJ2-2, with D perhaps TRBD2 (6 bases). The ends were cut back, 1 base at V and 3 bases at J, with 15 bases in the middle. This CDR3 has 17 residues. Germline loops: CDR1 SGHVS, CDR2 FNYEAQ.

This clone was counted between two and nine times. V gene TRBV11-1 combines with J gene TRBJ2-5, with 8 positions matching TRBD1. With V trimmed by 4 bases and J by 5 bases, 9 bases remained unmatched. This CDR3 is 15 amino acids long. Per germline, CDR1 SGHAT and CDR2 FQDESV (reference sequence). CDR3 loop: CASSSKGQVGETQYF. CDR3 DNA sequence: TGTGCCAGCAGCTCGAAGGGACAGGTGGGCGAGACCCAGTACTTC.

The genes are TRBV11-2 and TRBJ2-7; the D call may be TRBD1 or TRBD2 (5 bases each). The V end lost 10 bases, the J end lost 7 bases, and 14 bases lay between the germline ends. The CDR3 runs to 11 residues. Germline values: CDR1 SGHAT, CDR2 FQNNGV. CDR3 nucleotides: TGTGCCATAACCGGGGCCCGAGAGCAGTACTTC. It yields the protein CAITGAREQYF.

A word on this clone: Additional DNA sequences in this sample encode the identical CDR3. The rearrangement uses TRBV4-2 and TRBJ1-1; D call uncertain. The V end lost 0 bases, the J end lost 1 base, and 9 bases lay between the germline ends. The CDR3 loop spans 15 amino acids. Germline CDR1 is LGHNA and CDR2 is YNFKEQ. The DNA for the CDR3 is TGTGCCAGCAGCCAAGAGGGTGGTGGGAACACTGAAGCTTTCTTT. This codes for CASSQEGGGNTEAFF.

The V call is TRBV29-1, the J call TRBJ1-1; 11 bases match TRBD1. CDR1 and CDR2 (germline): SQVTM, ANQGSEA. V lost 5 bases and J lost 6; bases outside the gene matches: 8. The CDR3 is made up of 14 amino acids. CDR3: CSVWGQGVFAEAFF. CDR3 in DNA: TGCAGCGTTTGGGGACAGGGGGTATTTGCTGAAGCTTTCTTT.

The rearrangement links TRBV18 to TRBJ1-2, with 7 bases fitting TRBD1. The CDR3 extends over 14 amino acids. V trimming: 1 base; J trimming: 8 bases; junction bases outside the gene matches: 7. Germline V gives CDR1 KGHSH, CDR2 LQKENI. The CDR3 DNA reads TGTGCCAGCTCACCACAGGGGGCGCCTAGGGGCTACACCTTC. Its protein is CASSPQGAPRGYTF. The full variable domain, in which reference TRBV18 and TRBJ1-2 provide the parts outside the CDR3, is NAGVMQNPRHLVRRRGQEARLRCSPMKGHSHVYWYRQLPEEGLKFMVYLQKENIIDESGMPKERFSAEFPKEGPSILRIQQVVRGDSAAYFCASSPQGAPRGYTFGSGTRLTVV.

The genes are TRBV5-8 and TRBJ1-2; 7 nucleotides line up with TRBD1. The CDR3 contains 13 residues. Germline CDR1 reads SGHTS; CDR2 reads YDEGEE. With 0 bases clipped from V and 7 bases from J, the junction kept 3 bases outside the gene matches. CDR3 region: CASSLDRGGGYTF. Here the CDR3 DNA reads TGTGCCAGCAGCTTGGACAGGGGCGGTGGCTACACCTTC.

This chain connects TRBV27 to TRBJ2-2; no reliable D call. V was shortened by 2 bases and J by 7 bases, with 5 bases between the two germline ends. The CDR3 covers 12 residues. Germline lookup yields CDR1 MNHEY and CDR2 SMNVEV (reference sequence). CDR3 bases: TGTGCCAGCAGTTTAGTAGTCGGGGAGCTGTTTTTT. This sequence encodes CASSLVVGELFF.

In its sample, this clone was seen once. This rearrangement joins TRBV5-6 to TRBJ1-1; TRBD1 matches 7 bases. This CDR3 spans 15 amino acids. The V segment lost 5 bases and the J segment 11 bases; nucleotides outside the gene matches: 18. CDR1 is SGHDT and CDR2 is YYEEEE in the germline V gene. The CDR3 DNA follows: TGTGCCAGCAGTTTCGACAGGGTAGGATGGAGAAGTGCTTTCTTT. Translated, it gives CASSFDRVGWRSAFF.

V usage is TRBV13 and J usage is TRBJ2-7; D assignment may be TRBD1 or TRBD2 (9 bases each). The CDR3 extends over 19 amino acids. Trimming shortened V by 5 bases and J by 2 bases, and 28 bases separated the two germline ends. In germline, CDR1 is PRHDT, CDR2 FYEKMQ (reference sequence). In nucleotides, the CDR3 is TGTGCCAGCAGCCCGACGGGGACAGGGCACCTAGCGGGACCCTACGAGCAGTACTTC. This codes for CASSPTGTGHLAGPYEQYF.

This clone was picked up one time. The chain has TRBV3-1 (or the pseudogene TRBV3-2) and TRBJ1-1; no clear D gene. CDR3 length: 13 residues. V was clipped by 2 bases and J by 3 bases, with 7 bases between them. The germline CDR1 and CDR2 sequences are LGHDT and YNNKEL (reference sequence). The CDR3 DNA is TGTGCCAGCAGCCAATGGGGTGACACTGAAGCTTTCTTT. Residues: CASSQWGDTEAFF.

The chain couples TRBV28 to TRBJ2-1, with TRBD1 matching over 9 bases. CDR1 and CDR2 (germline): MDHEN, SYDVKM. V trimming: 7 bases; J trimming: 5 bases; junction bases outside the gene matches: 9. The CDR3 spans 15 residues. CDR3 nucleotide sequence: TGTGCCAGCACCCCCGGGACAGGGTTAGACAATGAGCAGTTCTTC. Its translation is CASTPGTGLDNEQFF.